The next 11 T cell receptor beta chains were all read from a single sample in a study of shared T cell receptors in the human thymus. Only in-frame clones appear in the TCRdb table, and some are missing; sequencing was by immunoSEQ multiplex PCR. The repertoire consists of 550,000 to 800,000 clones, with 80% to 90% occurring once and the leading ten covering roughly 0.01%. A further study also used this sample, focusing on human thymus T cells.

Source material: thymocytes. The receptors come from a girl under three years old with a congenital heart defect.

This sequence joins TRBV13 and TRBJ1-5; 8 bases are shared with TRBD1. Unmatched junction bases numbered 17, after V lost 0 bases and J lost 7 bases. The germline CDR1 and CDR2 sequences are PRHDT and FYEKMQ (reference sequence). The CDR3 has 19 residues. The CDR3 here is CASSLGPGQGKAASQPQHF. The CDR3 coding sequence is TGTGCCAGCAGCTTAGGCCCCGGACAGGGAAAAGCAGCCAGCCAGCCCCAGCATTTT.

This chain uses TRBV9 with TRBJ1-2; D gene ambiguous. The ends were cut back, 2 bases at V and 2 bases at J, with 7 bases in the middle. Germline assignment: CDR1 SGDLS and CDR2 YYNGEE. The CDR3 is 13 amino acids. CDR3 protein: CASSVWENYGYTF. The CDR3 nucleotides are TGTGCCAGCAGCGTGTGGGAGAACTATGGCTACACCTTC.

The chain couples TRBV28 to TRBJ1-2; tentative D call: TRBD1 (6 bases). V was cut by 3 bases and J by 4 bases, with 9 bases left in between. This CDR3 region has 13 residues. The germline V gene has CDR1 MDHEN and CDR2 SYDVKM. The DNA for the CDR3 is TGTGCCAGCAGTTTCAGGGGATTCTATGGCTACACCTTC. This gives the protein CASSFRGFYGYTF.

CDR3 coding DNA: TGTGCCACCAGCAGGGGTCGGGAAGAAAATCAGCCCCAGCATTTT. Protein sequence: CATSRGREENQPQHF. The chain is built from TRBV15 and TRBJ1-5; no clear D gene. Germline values: CDR1 LNHNV, CDR2 YYDKDF (reference sequence). V was cut by 3 bases and J by 4 bases, with 13 bases left in between. This CDR3 is built from 15 residues.

This rearrangement joins TRBV5-5 to TRBJ1-1, with D uncertain. The CDR3 runs 16 residues. Germline-derived CDR1 and CDR2 are SGHKS and YYEKEE (reference sequence). Trimming took off 0 bases at V and 2 bases at J, with 14 bases between the two ends. CDR3 amino acids: CASSLVQRSVNTEAFF. CDR3 bases: TGTGCCAGCAGCTTGGTTCAGCGTTCGGTCAACACTGAAGCTTTCTTT.

The V and J genes are TRBV7-9 and TRBJ1-3; unclear D gene. V was cut by 2 bases and J by 0 bases, with 14 bases left in between. The germline V gene encodes CDR1 SEHNR and CDR2 FQNEAQ (reference sequence). CDR3 length equals 17 residues. CDR3 coding DNA: TGTGCCAGCAGCTTACGATGGCGCCGGGACTCTGGAAACACCATATATTTT. This translates into CASSLRWRRDSGNTIYF.

This chain joins TRBV27 and TRBJ2-7; 10 bases agree with TRBD1. The CDR3 extends over 15 amino acids. Germline loops: CDR1 MNHEY, CDR2 SMNVEV (reference sequence). Trimming took 3 bases from V and 3 from J; bases not matched to a gene: 5. The CDR3 DNA sequence: TGTGCCAGCAGTTTTGGGACAGGGGAGGACTACGAGCAGTACTTC. Amino acids: CASSFGTGEDYEQYF.

This chain links TRBV21-1 with TRBJ1-3. TRBV21-1 is annotated as a pseudogene. The CDR3 spans 16 residues. The chain's CDR3 is CASSKSGGGGGNTIYF. In nucleotides, the CDR3 is TGTGCCAGCAGCAAATCGGGAGGTGGAGGAGGAAACACCATATATTTT.

CDR3 region: CASSIQSGTGVNYGYTF. The CDR3 bases are TGTGCCAGCAGCATCCAAAGCGGGACAGGAGTTAACTATGGCTACACCTTC. The V and J genes are TRBV4-2 and TRBJ1-2, with 8 bases lining up with TRBD1. The CDR3 length is 17 residues. CDR1 LGHNA and CDR2 YNFKEQ come from the germline V gene. V trimming: 5 bases; J trimming: 1 base; junction bases outside the gene matches: 12.

This chain uses TRBV4-3 with TRBJ2-2; TRBD1 might be the D (5 bases). CDR3 length equals 17 residues. Trimming took 2 bases from V and 5 from J, leaving 18 bases between them. CDR1 and CDR2 from the germline V gene are LGHNA and YSLEER. The CDR3 sequence: CASSQLGYFRGTGELFF. For the CDR3, the DNA is TGCGCCAGCAGCCAATTGGGTTACTTTAGGGGAACCGGGGAGCTGTTTTTT.

This chain connects TRBV4-3 to TRBJ2-5; D remains unclear. Germline V CDR1 and CDR2: LGHNA, YSLEER. Trimming stripped 4 bases from V and 1 base from J, with 13 bases between. The CDR3 has 15 residues. The chain's CDR3 is CASSRKTFPQETQYF. DNA for the CDR3: TGCGCCAGCAGCCGGAAGACATTCCCCCAAGAGACCCAGTACTTC.